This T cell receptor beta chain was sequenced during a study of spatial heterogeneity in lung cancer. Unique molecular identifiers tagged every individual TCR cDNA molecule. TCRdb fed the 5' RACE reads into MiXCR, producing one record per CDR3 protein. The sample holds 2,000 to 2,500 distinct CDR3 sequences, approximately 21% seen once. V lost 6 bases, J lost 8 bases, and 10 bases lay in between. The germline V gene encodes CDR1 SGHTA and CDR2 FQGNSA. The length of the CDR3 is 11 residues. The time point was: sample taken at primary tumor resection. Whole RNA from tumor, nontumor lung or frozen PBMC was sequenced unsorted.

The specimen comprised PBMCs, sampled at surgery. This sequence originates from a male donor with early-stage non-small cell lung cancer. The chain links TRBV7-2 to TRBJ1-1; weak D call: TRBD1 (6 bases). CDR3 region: CASRLGTEAFF. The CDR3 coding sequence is TGTGCCAGCAGACTTGGGACAGAAGCTTTCTTT.